This T cell receptor (beta chain) was observed in a study of T cells and Merkel cell carcinoma outcomes. Study-wide points: Reportedly, T-cell repertoire with density predicts Merkel cell carcinoma outcomes.

Profiled with immunoSEQ multiplex PCR; TCRdb holds only in-frame clones, not every one. Of about 510 clones listed, 88% are singletons. About this clone itself: What it recognizes is unknown.

The sample taken for sequencing was tumor tissue from Merkel cell carcinoma. The sequence came from a human donor with Merkel cell carcinoma.

The CDR3 reads CASSFQGDEQFF. The CDR3, as DNA: TGCGCCAGCAGCTTTCAAGGGGATGAGCAGTTCTTC. The J gene is TRBJ2-1, the V gene TRBV5-1, with D tentatively TRBD1 (5 bases). Trimming took off 2 bases at V and 8 bases at J, with 8 bases between the two ends. Germline assignment: CDR1 SGHRS and CDR2 YFSETQ. The CDR3 length is 12 residues.